The sample holds one count of the clone carrying this T cell receptor beta chain. Study processing details: Estimation of nucleated cell counts relied on the amplification of reference gene primers. Assay: immunoSEQ multiplex PCR; the TCRdb copy retains only in-frame clones and omits some. That table is the source of V, J and clone size, and D and trimming were worked out from the DNA. The table shows about 210,000 clones, with 80% to 85% occurring only once. This record belongs to a study of blood T cell repertoires in COVID-19. Study details: T cells, B-cell-depleted T cells, or PBMCs supplied cDNA or gDNA.

Sequencing was done on a sample of peripheral blood. The sequence was collected from a woman of 80 years or more with COVID-19, enrolled during active disease.

The CDR3 nucleotides read TGTGCCAGCAGTGGCTCAGGGGGCAGAGGTCAGCCCCAGCATTTT. Translation: CASSGSGGRGQPQHF. The rearrangement joins TRBV27 to TRBJ1-5; 8 bases are shared with TRBD1. The J segment lost 6 bases and the V segment lost 5 bases, leaving 9 bases of the junction unmatched. The CDR3 contains 15 residues. Germline lookup yields CDR1 MNHEY and CDR2 SMNVEV (reference sequence).